Below, one T cell receptor beta chain is given with its context. This entry comes from a study of blood T cell dynamics during melanoma immunotherapy. The overall study: First-line therapy was either pembrolizumab or nivolumab with ipilimumab for metastatic melanoma.

Every bulk PBMC sample received the same 350 ng of DNA. This table comes from immunoSEQ multiplex PCR, and its TCRdb copy is limited to in-frame clones, with some not included. The sample has around 13,000 clones, 89% seen once; the top ten hold over 3%. The sample's time point: pre-treatment baseline. Trimming pared 6 bases from V and 4 bases from J, leaving 10 bases between. CDR3 length: 13 residues. Germline V gives CDR1 KGHSH, CDR2 LQKENI. The chain joins TRBV18 to TRBJ2-1; D is undetermined. The sequenced sample was blood, obtained from a patient treated with checkpoint blockade. This TCR was sampled from a human donor with melanoma. The CDR3 spells CASSLPRYNEQFF. The CDR3 DNA is TGTGCCAGCTCCCTCCCCAGGTACAATGAGCAGTTCTTC.